This T cell receptor (beta chain) derives from a study of blood T cell repertoires in COVID-19. On the study more broadly: Samples of COVID-19 (acute and convalescent) were obtained from the United States, Italy and Spain.

Per the original data handling: Estimation of nucleated cell counts was performed using reference gene primer amplification. Assay: immunoSEQ multiplex PCR; the TCRdb copy retains only in-frame clones and omits some. That table gives V, J and clone size, and the DNA gave D and trimming. The sample gives 250,000 to 300,000 clones, approximately 91% of which show up once; approximately 2.5% is in the top ten. This clone has a single count. This sequence originates from a woman in her forties with acute COVID-19. Sequencing was performed on PBMCs or T cells enriched from blood (not recorded which).

The CDR3 protein is CASSIAGATYEQYF. Here the CDR3 DNA reads TGCGCCAGCAGCATAGCGGGGGCCACCTACGAGCAGTACTTC. The genes are TRBV5-1 and TRBJ2-7; TRBD2 agrees at 9 bases. This CDR3 region has 14 residues. J lost 2 bases, V lost 4 bases, and 4 bases had no gene match. Germline CDR1 SGHRS, CDR2 YFSETQ.